The subject of this entry is one T cell receptor (beta chain). The antigen it recognizes is unknown. One base away there is no much larger clone; base qualities are not given. This entry comes from a study of cytomegalovirus exposure and HLA in healthy donors (dated by TCRdb to the late 2010s). Background on the whole study: According to a later analysis, the 120 validation repertoires were produced on the same platform as the 666 repertoires of the first cohort. High-throughput TCR immunosequencing, statistical association of individual TCRs with disease status, and machine learning were combined to predict cytomegalovirus infection status. The study was designed to test whether signatures of past pathogen exposure could be identified by cataloging public T cell receptors. Along with the approximately 700-subject first cohort, a separate validation cohort of over 90 different subjects was used.

Separate from the roughly 650-subject first cohort, the validation cohort of some 130 subjects was the group to which the donors belonged. The CDR3 measures 15 amino acids from cysteine to phenylalanine. The only DNA kept is the CDR3, 45 bases in frame from the first base. V loses 10 bases of germline sequence and J loses 4 bases, and the interval between the two ends is 23 bases. CDR1 and CDR2 are read off the germline V gene (reference sequence) as LNHDA and SQIVND. The study at large found these results: The authors suggested that the approach could potentially be generalized to other disease states and immunological phenotypes. Most TCR sequences were seen in very few donors, while some public TCRs were found in many individuals. The study listed approximately 150 TCR beta chains as associated with cytomegalovirus. A later analysis lacked HLA typing for the validation cohort, so it scored co-occurrence in that cohort across all 130 or so repertoires. In vitro tests confirmed that a few of the cytomegalovirus-associated TCR beta chains recognize cytomegalovirus antigens. Of the cluster scores, roughly 93% were above 0 in a later analysis, which found that TCRs clustered in the first cohort also tended to co-occur in the 95 to 150 validation repertoires. In both the original and validation cohorts, the classifier was reported to diagnose cytomegalovirus status with high specificity and sensitivity.

Library prep was done by the immunoSEQ multiplex PCR assay. Regarding the original processing steps: A statistical classification framework was built for diagnosing cytomegalovirus status from the catalog of TCR beta chain sequences. This immuneACCESS table, as held by TCRdb, lists in-frame sequences with V and J called but not all clones. Of the missing ones, under half trace to an unresolved V gene in checked studies; the others have no known cause. The V and J calls and clone size were taken over from that table, and D and trimming were inferred from the DNA. This sample gives 150,000 to 200,000 clones in total; around 88% of them show up just once. Together, the top ten hold approximately 2% of the sample.

The chain is assembled from TRBV19 and TRBJ2-7, and possibly TRBD1, on 5 matching bases. Sequencing was done on a sample of PBMCs. This clonotype was obtained from a woman aged 18-29 years in good health and CMV-seronegative. The DNA sequence is TGTGCCACCAAGGTGGTGGCAGGGCATCAGTACGAGCAGTACTTC. Translated, this gives CATKVVAGHQYEQYF.